This is a list of T cell receptor beta chains from one sample in a study of tumor and adjacent non-tumor tissue in lung cancer. A single record per CDR3 protein comes from TCRdb applying MiXCR to the multiplex PCR reads. The sample comprises 200,000 to 250,000 distinct CDR3 sequences, 71% of which are singletons, and 25% rests with the top ten. The sample consisted of lung tumor tissue. The receptor set was obtained from a man in his sixties with non-small cell lung cancer. CDR3s include the opening cysteine and the closing phenylalanine or tryptophan. D genes are given only for firm matches. Where a row states a size, it is once, few, many or the class of an expanded clone; other rows omit it.

d_call	v_call	j_call	clone_size	cdr3_aa	cdr3_nt
TRBD2	TRBV5-1	TRBJ2-7	.	CASSPERDRTTYEQYF	TGCGCCAGCAGCCCAGAGCGGGACCGTACGACCTACGAGCAGTACTTC
TRBD1	TRBV20-1	TRBJ2-7	many	CSIPGQRYEQYF	TGCAGCATACCGGGACAGCGCTACGAGCAGTACTTC
.	TRBV11-2	TRBJ1-5	medium-sized	CASSLEGNSNQPQHF	TGTGCCAGCAGCTTAGAAGGGAACAGCAATCAGCCCCAGCATTTT
TRBD1	TRBV6-1	TRBJ2-5	once	CASSVNRGSETQYF	TGTGCCAGCAGTGTGAACAGGGGATCAGAGACCCAGTACTTC
.	TRBV4-2	TRBJ2-5	few	CASSQAGSFETQYF	TGTGCCAGCAGCCAAGCCGGGAGCTTCGAGACCCAGTACTTC
TRBD2	TRBV6-6	TRBJ2-7	.	CTSSYLGLAEDRSNEQYF	TGTACCAGCAGTTACCTCGGACTAGCGGAAGATCGTAGCAACGAGCAGTACTTC
.	TRBV6-5	TRBJ2-3	.	CASKDVGRRGKDTEYF	TGTGCCAGCAAGGACGTCGGAAGACGAGGAAAAGATACGGAGTATTTT
.	TRBV4-2	TRBJ2-5	.	CASSQGGATREIQYF	TGTGCCAGCAGCCAAGGGGGGGCCACCAGGGAGATCCAGTACTTC
.	TRBV4-1	TRBJ2-3	.	CASSQGPSATGDTQYF	TGCGCCAGCAGCCAAGGTCCTAGCGCTACGGGAGATACGCAGTATTTT
.	TRBV29-1	TRBJ2-7	.	CYAEFHYEQYF	TGCTACGCAGAGTTCCACTACGAGCAGTACTTC
.	TRBV11-2	TRBJ2-5	few	CASSRQPQESQYF	TGTGCCAGCAGCAGGCAGCCGCAAGAGAGCCAGTACTTC
.	TRBV29-1	TRBJ2-2	.	CSVQGPGEQFF	TGCAGCGTACAGGGACCTGGGGAGCAGTTTTTT
.	TRBV12-3/TRBV12-4	TRBJ1-2	many	CASSLGDGYTF	TGTGCCAGCAGTTTAGGGGACGGCTACACCTTC
.	TRBV10-1	TRBJ2-3	few	CASSEPGADTQYF	TGCGCCAGCAGTGAGCCCGGGGCAGATACGCAGTATTTT
.	TRBV11-2	TRBJ1-2	.	CASSQERTTTSGDGYTF	TGTGCCAGCAGCCAAGAACGTACCACCACTAGCGGGGATGGCTACACCTTC
.	TRBV20-1	TRBJ1-2	.	CSADMNGYTF	TGCAGTGCTGACATGAATGGCTACACCTTC
TRBD1	TRBV6-5	TRBJ2-7	.	CASSYFRQGTGISYEQYF	TGTGCCAGCAGTTACTTCCGACAGGGGACCGGAATCTCCTACGAGCAGTACTTC
TRBD1	TRBV23-1	TRBJ1-6	.	CASVFSKTDRERDSPLHF	TGCGCCAGCGTCTTCTCCAAAACGGACAGGGAAAGGGATTCACCCCTCCACTTT
.	TRBV11-3	TRBJ2-1	.	CASSPHGGSDEQFF	TGTGCCAGCAGCCCGCACGGTGGAAGCGATGAGCAGTTCTTC
.	TRBV6-1	TRBJ2-7	.	CCSSEARRGAEQYF	TGTTGCAGCAGTGAAGCGCGTCGGGGAGCCGAGCAGTACTTC
.	TRBV11-3	TRBJ2-5	many	CASTYFGGQETQYF	TGTGCCAGCACCTACTTTGGGGGCCAAGAGACCCAGTACTTC
TRBD1	TRBV20-1	TRBJ1-6	.	CSASPGQNNSLLHF	TGCAGTGCTAGCCCGGGACAGAATAATTCACTCCTCCACTTT
.	TRBV4-2	TRBJ1-2	.	CASSLPAGTEGESYAF	TGTGCCAGCAGCCTCCCTGCGGGGACGGAGGGGGAAAGCTACGCCTTC
.	TRBV12-3/TRBV12-4	TRBJ1-6	.	CASSTAQGPSPLHF	TGTGCCAGCAGCACGGCACAGGGACCTTCACCCCTCCACTTT
TRBD1	TRBV20-1	TRBJ2-7	.	CSAMTGTGGYEQYF	TGCAGTGCTATGACCGGGACAGGGGGTTACGAGCAGTACTTC
.	TRBV4-2	TRBJ2-7	.	CASSQVRGFPPHEQYF	TGTGCCAGCAGTCAAGTTAGAGGCTTCCCCCCCCACGAGCAGTACTTC
.	TRBV20-1	TRBJ2-3	.	CSVRVGGMGPQYF	TGCAGTGTTAGAGTTGGAGGGATGGGGCCCCAGTATTTT
.	TRBV6-1	TRBJ1-6	.	CASSDILTRDNSTLHF	TGTGCCAGCAGTGATATTTTGACAAGGGATAATTCAACCCTCCACTTT
.	TRBV11-3	TRBJ2-3	.	CASSLALGGGDAQYF	TGTGCCAGCAGTCTCGCTCTAGGAGGCGGGGATGCGCAGTATTTT
.	TRBV29-1	TRBJ1-1	many	CSVQYSAGNTEAFF	TGCAGCGTCCAATACAGCGCGGGGAACACTGAAGCTTTCTTT
.	TRBV4-3	TRBJ2-5	many	CASSQQKSTGETQYF	TGCGCCAGCAGCCAGCAGAAGTCCACCGGGGAGACCCAGTACTTC
.	TRBV4-1	TRBJ2-7	.	CAGSHIAAGSPYEQYF	TGCGCCGGCAGCCACATAGCGGCGGGGTCCCCCTACGAGCAGTACTTC
.	TRBV6-6	TRBJ2-1	.	CVSSWNRFNEQFF	TGTGTCAGCAGTTGGAACAGGTTCAATGAGCAGTTCTTC
TRBD1	TRBV6-5	TRBJ1-3	.	CASSRQGGSTIYF	TGTGCCAGCAGCAGACAGGGAGGAAGCACCATATATTTT
.	TRBV4-2	TRBJ1-3	.	CASSQDFENTIYF	TGTGCCAGCAGCCAAGATTTCGAAAACACCATATATTTT
TRBD1	TRBV20-1	TRBJ1-1	once	CNASAPLQGAKTEAFF	TGCAATGCTAGCGCCCCCTTACAGGGGGCGAAGACTGAAGCTTTCTTT